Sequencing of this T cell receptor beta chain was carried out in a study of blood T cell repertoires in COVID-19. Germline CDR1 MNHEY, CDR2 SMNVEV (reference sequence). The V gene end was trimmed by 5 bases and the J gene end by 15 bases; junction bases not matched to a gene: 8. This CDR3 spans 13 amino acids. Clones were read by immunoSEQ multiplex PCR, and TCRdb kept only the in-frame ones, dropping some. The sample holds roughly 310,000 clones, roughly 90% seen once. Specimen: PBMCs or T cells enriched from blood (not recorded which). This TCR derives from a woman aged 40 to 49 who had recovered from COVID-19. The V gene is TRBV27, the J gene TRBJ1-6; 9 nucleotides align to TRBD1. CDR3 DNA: TGTGCCAGCAGTCCACGACAGGGGGGAATCCTCCACTTT. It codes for CASSPRQGGILHF.